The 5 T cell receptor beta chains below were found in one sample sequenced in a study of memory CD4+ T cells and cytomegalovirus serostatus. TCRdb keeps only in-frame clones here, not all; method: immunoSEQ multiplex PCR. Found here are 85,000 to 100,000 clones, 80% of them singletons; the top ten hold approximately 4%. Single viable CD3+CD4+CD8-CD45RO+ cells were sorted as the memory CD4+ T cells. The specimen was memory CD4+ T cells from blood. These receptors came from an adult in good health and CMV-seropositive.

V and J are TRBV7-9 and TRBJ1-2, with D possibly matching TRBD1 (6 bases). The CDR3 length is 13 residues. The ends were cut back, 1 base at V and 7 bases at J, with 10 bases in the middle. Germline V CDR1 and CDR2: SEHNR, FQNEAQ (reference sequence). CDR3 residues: CASSLEGGSGYTF. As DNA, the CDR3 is TGTGCCAGCAGCTTAGAAGGGGGATCTGGCTACACCTTC.

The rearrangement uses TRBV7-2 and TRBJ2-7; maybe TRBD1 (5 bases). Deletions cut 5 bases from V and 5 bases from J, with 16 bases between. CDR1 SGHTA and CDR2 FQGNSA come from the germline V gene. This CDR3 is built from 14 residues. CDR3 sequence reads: CASSVTVTPNEQYF. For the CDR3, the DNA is TGTGCCAGCAGCGTGACAGTGACCCCCAACGAGCAGTACTTC.

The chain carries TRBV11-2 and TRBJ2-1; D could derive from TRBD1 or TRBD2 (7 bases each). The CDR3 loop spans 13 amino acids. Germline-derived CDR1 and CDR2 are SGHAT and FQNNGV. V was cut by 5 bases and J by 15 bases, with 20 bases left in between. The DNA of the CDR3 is TGTGCCAGCAGCCCTGCGACAGGGACTAACCTGTTCTTC. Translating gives CASSPATGTNLFF.

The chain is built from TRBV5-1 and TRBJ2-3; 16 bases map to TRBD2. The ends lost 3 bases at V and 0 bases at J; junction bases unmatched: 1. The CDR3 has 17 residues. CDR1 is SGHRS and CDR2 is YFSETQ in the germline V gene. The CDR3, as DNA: TGCGCCAGCAGCTGGGGACTAGCGGGAGGGAGCACAGATACGCAGTATTTT. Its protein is CASSWGLAGGSTDTQYF.

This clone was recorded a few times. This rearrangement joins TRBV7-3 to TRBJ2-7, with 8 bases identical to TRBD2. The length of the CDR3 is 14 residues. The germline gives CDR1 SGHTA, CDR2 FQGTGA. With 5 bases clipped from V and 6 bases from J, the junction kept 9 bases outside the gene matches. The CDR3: CASSPGTRGSEQYF. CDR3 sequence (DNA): TGTGCCAGCAGCCCGGGGACTAGAGGATCCGAGCAGTACTTC.